This TCR beta chain was profiled in a study of OX40 agonist ivuxolimab in advanced cancers. The data were produced by immunoSEQ multiplex PCR, yet TCRdb's version contains in-frame clones alone and is incomplete. In the table there are roughly 34,000 clones, 84% of which are singletons. The starting material was CD4+ or CD8+ T cells sorted from blood, obtained in a trial of the OX40 agonist ivuxolimab. The receptor's source is an adult with an advanced solid tumor such as melanoma, head and neck, liver or kidney cancer.

As DNA, the CDR3 is TGTGCCAGCACCACCCTAAGGGACAGCCGCTTGAACACTGAAGCTTTCTTT. Translated, it gives CASTTLRDSRLNTEAFF. V is TRBV7-9 and J is TRBJ1-1, with 7 nucleotides matching TRBD1. Germline assignment: CDR1 SEHNR and CDR2 FQNEAQ (reference sequence). J was trimmed by 0 bases and V by 7 bases; bases with no gene match: 14. The CDR3 sequence is 17 residues long.